The T cell receptor beta chain described here comes from a study of T cell responses to AZD1222 COVID-19 vaccine. Findings and caveats of the study: The number of AZD1222 recipients seropositive at baseline was only 6 or 7. Elevations in Spike-specific TCR breadth and depth followed administration of two AZD1222 doses.

A word on this clone: As yet, its antigen is unknown.

Only in-frame clones appear in the TCRdb table, and some are missing; sequencing was by immunoSEQ multiplex PCR. The sample holds about 130,000 clones, roughly 86% seen once. This CDR3 region has 15 residues. Germline CDR1 LGHNA, CDR2 YSLEER. Trimming removed 1 base from V and 2 bases from J, with 10 bases in between. This TCR derives from an adult in good health. This chain connects TRBV4-3 to TRBJ2-3; TRBD1 or TRBD2 may be the D gene (6 bases each). The specimen comprised peripheral blood, sampled on day 0 of AZD1222 vaccination. CDR3 protein: CASSQGGRDTDTQYF. The CDR3, as DNA: TGCGCCAGCAGCCAAGGGGGGCGGGACACAGATACGCAGTATTTT.